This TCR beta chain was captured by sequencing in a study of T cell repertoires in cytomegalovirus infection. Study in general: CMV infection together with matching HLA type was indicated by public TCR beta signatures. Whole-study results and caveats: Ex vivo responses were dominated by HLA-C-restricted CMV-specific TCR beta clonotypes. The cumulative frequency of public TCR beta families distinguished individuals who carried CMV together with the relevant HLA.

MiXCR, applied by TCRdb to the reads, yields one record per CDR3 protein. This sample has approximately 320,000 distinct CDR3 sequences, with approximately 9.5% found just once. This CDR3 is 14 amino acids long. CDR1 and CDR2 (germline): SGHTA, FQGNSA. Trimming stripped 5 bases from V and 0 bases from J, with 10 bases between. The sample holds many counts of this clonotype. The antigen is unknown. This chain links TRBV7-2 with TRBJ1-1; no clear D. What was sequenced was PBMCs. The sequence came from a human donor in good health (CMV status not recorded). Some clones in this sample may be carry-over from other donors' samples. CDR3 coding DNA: TGTGCCAGCAGCCATTATCGGCTGAACACTGAAGCTTTCTTT. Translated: CASSHYRLNTEAFF.